What follows are 31 T cell receptor beta chains derived from one specimen sequenced in a study of PD-1 blockade in classical Hodgkin lymphoma. Sequencing used immunoSEQ multiplex PCR; TCRdb keeps in-frame clones, though not all of them. The data hold roughly 19,000 clones, with about four fifths observed a single time. All patients experienced relapse after autologous stem cell transplantation, and brentuximab vedotin exposure was variable. Specimen: peripheral blood mononuclear cells (PBMCs), collected at baseline. The receptors shown here come from a human donor with classical Hodgkin lymphoma.

The rearrangement uses TRBV7-9 and TRBJ1-4; tentative D call: TRBD1 (6 bases). Germline CDR1 is SEHNR and CDR2 is FQNEAQ (reference sequence). Deletions cut 8 bases from V and 3 bases from J, with 10 bases between. The CDR3 runs to 13 residues. The CDR3 region has the DNA TGTGCCAGCCGTCGGGGGCCTAATGAAAAACTGTTTTTT. Its translation: CASRRGPNEKLFF.

The chain recombines TRBV11-1 with TRBJ2-3; D assignment may be TRBD1 or TRBD2 (6 bases each). Trimming removed 1 base at V and 0 bases at J, with 14 bases between. The length of the CDR3 is 17 residues. From germline, CDR1 is SGHAT and CDR2 FQDESV (reference sequence). The CDR3 reads CASSLVGGRPSTDTQYF. Written as DNA, the CDR3 is TGTGCCAGCAGCTTAGTGGGGGGCAGGCCTAGCACAGATACGCAGTATTTT.

This sequence joins TRBV18 and TRBJ1-2; weak D call: TRBD1 (6 bases). The V end lost 0 bases, the J end lost 2 bases, and 10 bases lay between the germline ends. Germline CDR1 and CDR2: KGHSH and LQKENI. CDR3 size: 15 residues. The CDR3 loop reads CASSPPGQWNYGYTF. The CDR3 region has the DNA TGTGCCAGCTCACCACCCGGACAGTGGAACTATGGCTACACCTTC.

This chain connects TRBV27 to TRBJ1-5; D is undetermined. Trimming left V 3 bases short and J 5 bases short, with 14 bases between. From germline, CDR1 is MNHEY and CDR2 SMNVEV (reference sequence). The CDR3 is 15 amino acids. CDR3 in amino acids: CASSFWGRTDQPQHF. CDR3 DNA: TGTGCCAGCAGTTTCTGGGGTAGGACGGATCAGCCCCAGCATTTT.

The chain uses TRBV4-3 and TRBJ2-3, with D hard to call. V was trimmed by 5 bases and J by 0 bases, leaving 6 bases between them. The germline V gene has CDR1 LGHNA and CDR2 YSLEER. The CDR3 is 13 residues long. The CDR3 region has the DNA TGCGCCAGCAGCTATTTTAGCACAGATACGCAGTATTTT. Its translation is CASSYFSTDTQYF.

This chain uses TRBV5-6 with TRBJ1-4; D not resolved. This CDR3 has 11 amino acids. V lost 2 bases to trimming and J lost 10 bases, with 6 bases between them. CDR1 and CDR2 (germline): SGHDT, YYEEEE. The CDR3 DNA is TGTGCCAGCAGCTTAGGCCGAAAACTGTTTTTT. Its translation is CASSLGRKLFF. The full variable domain, rest sourced from reference TRBV5-6 and TRBJ1-4, is DAGVTQSPTHLIKTRGQQVTLRCSPKSGHDTVSWYQQALGQGPQFIFQYYEEEERQRGNFPDRFSGHQFPNYSSELNVNALLLGDSALYLCASSLGRKLFFGSGTQLSVL.

The V gene is TRBV9, the J gene TRBJ2-7; D may be TRBD2 (5 bases). The CDR3 is 15 amino acids. Between the trimmed V and J ends, which lost 0 bases and 3 bases, there was a span of 13 bases. Germline V gives CDR1 SGDLS, CDR2 YYNGEE. The CDR3 DNA reads as TGTGCCAGCAGCGTAGGTGGAGGCGGACTCTACGAGCAGTACTTC. It translates to CASSVGGGGLYEQYF.

In this sample, this clone turned up a few times. V gene TRBV2 combines with J gene TRBJ1-2; 7 nucleotides line up with TRBD1. V dropped 7 bases and J dropped 4; count of bases not matched to a gene: 15. Germline CDR1 reads SNHLY; CDR2 reads FYNNEI. This CDR3 contains 16 residues. The CDR3 spells CASKPTKTGTAYGYTF. The CDR3 nucleotides read TGTGCCAGCAAACCGACGAAGACAGGGACCGCCTATGGCTACACCTTC.

The CDR3 loop reads CASSLGTSGGAAGELFF. The CDR3 DNA reads TGTGCCAGCAGCTTGGGGACTAGCGGGGGGGCCGCCGGGGAGCTGTTTTTT. The chain is built from TRBV5-4 and TRBJ2-2; 15 bases agree with TRBD2. The CDR3 is 17 amino acids. From germline, CDR1 is SGHNT and CDR2 YYREEE (reference sequence). Trimming at V came to 0 bases and at J to 6 bases, leaving 3 bases not matched to a gene.

V and J are TRBV4-3 and TRBJ1-3; no clear D gene. The CDR3 contains 12 residues. The V gene's germline CDR1 is LGHNA and CDR2 YSLEER. The V end was cut by 3 bases, the J end by 4 bases, with 4 bases between. This CDR3 reads CASSHLGNTIYF. Written as DNA, the CDR3 is TGCGCCAGCAGCCACCTAGGAAACACCATATATTTT.

The chain recombines TRBV6-5 with TRBJ2-7, with 7 bases matching TRBD2. This CDR3 has 15 residues. V trimming: 2 bases; J trimming: 2 bases; junction bases outside the gene matches: 6. Per the germline V gene, CDR1 is MNHEY and CDR2 is SVGAGI. The CDR3 DNA reads TGTGCCAGCAGTTACCCCTTAGCGGGTCCCTACGAGCAGTACTTC. This translates into CASSYPLAGPYEQYF.

The chain has TRBV9 and TRBJ2-3; D may be TRBD1 (6 bases). Trimming cost V 3 bases and J 2 bases, with 16 bases left between them. The CDR3 is 16 amino acids. From germline, CDR1 is SGDLS and CDR2 YYNGEE. CDR3 nucleotides: TGTGCCAGCAGCGCCAGACAGGTCGACCACACAGATACGCAGTATTTT. Protein sequence: CASSARQVDHTDTQYF.

The chain recombines TRBV2 with TRBJ1-2; no clear D. The CDR3 runs 12 residues. The V gene lost 6 bases and the J gene lost 2 bases, with 7 bases spanning the gap. Per the germline V gene, CDR1 is SNHLY and CDR2 is FYNNEI. The CDR3 region is CASSPGNYGYTF. CDR3 in DNA: TGTGCCAGCAGCCCGGGGAACTATGGCTACACCTTC.

J is TRBJ2-5 and V is TRBV25-1; 7 bases agree with TRBD1. The V gene's germline CDR1 is MGHDK and CDR2 SYGVNS. The CDR3 totals 17 residues. The junction had 13 bases not matched to a gene; V was cut back by 4 bases and J by 2 bases. CDR3 residues: CASSAQMGQPYQETQYF. The CDR3 DNA follows: TGTGCCAGCAGTGCGCAAATGGGACAGCCGTATCAAGAGACCCAGTACTTC.

The chain uses TRBV7-2 and TRBJ1-2; D is uncertain. The germline CDR1 and CDR2 sequences are SGHTA and FQGNSA. The V end lost 2 bases, the J end lost 0 bases, and 13 bases lay between the germline ends. The CDR3 has 16 amino acids. CDR3 DNA: TGTGCCAGCAGCTTAATGGCGGGCGGAACTAACTATGGCTACACCTTC. Protein product: CASSLMAGGTNYGYTF. Together with reference TRBV7-2 and TRBJ1-2, the CDR3 gives the full variable domain: GAGVSQSPSNKVTEKGKDVELRCDPISGHTALYWYRQSLGQGLEFLIYFQGNSAPDKSGLPSDRFSAERTGGSVSTLTIQRTQQEDSAVYLCASSLMAGGTNYGYTFGSGTRLTVV.

The V and J genes are TRBV5-4 and TRBJ2-2; D might be TRBD2 (6 bases). Germline lookup yields CDR1 SGHNT and CDR2 YYREEE (reference sequence). V lost 0 bases and J 9 bases, leaving 24 bases between the germline ends. This CDR3 spans 18 amino acids. CDR3 sequence reads: CASSLGGRPPGVGRELFF. DNA of the CDR3: TGTGCCAGCAGCTTGGGAGGCCGACCTCCGGGGGTTGGAAGGGAGCTGTTTTTT.

V usage is TRBV5-4 and J usage is TRBJ2-3; no reliable D call. V was pared by 3 bases and J by 5 bases, with 7 bases between. Looked up from germline, CDR1 is SGHNT and CDR2 is YYREEE (reference sequence). The CDR3 consists of 12 residues. The CDR3 coding sequence is TGTGCCAGCAGCTACCCCAGAGATACGCAGTATTTT. It yields the protein CASSYPRDTQYF.

The rearrangement uses TRBV19 and TRBJ2-5; D uncertain. The assigned J gene may be wrong: the sequence end matches TRBJ2-7 better. The CDR3 has 10 amino acids. Germline CDR1 is LNHDA and CDR2 is SQIVND (reference sequence). The CDR3 loop reads CASGSYEQYF. For the CDR3, the DNA is TGTGCCAGTGGCAGCTACGAGCAGTACTTC.

This chain uses TRBV7-2 with TRBJ1-3, with TRBD1 matching over 10 bases. Looked up from germline, CDR1 is SGHTA and CDR2 is FQGNSA. Trimming took 5 bases from V and 2 from J; bases not matched to a gene: 3. This CDR3 contains 15 residues. The DNA of the CDR3 is TGTGCCAGCAGCGCGACAGGGGGCACTGGAAACACCATATATTTT. This codes for CASSATGGTGNTIYF.

J is TRBJ2-1 and V is TRBV11-2; 9 nucleotides align to TRBD2. V dropped 2 bases and J dropped 4; count of bases not matched to a gene: 6. From germline, CDR1 is SGHAT and CDR2 FQNNGV. The CDR3 has 16 amino acids. This CDR3 is CASSLTGTSIYNEQFF. The CDR3 coding sequence is TGTGCCAGCAGCTTAACCGGGACTAGCATTTACAATGAGCAGTTCTTC.

The chain carries TRBV27 and TRBJ2-2; the D gene is possibly TRBD2 (7 bases). The germline V and J ends were trimmed by 7 bases and 3 bases, with 18 bases remaining between them. This CDR3 has 16 amino acids. The germline V gene has CDR1 MNHEY and CDR2 SMNVEV (reference sequence). The CDR3 sequence: CASTLRGGFDTGELFF. The CDR3 bases are TGTGCCAGCACCCTTAGGGGGGGGTTCGACACCGGGGAGCTGTTTTTT.

The J gene is TRBJ2-2, the V gene TRBV25-1, with 8 bases that match TRBD1. This CDR3 has 18 amino acids. Germline values: CDR1 MGHDK, CDR2 SYGVNS. V shed 1 base and J 5 bases; nucleotides not matched to a gene: 12. CDR3: CASSESIAGTGATGELFF. CDR3 nucleotide sequence: TGTGCCAGCAGTGAATCCATCGCCGGGACAGGTGCAACCGGGGAGCTGTTTTTT. The variable domain in full, with the rest retrieved from reference TRBV25-1 and TRBJ2-2, is EADIYQTPRYLVIGTGKKITLECSQTMGHDKMYWYQQDPGMELHLIHYSYGVNSTEKGDLSSESTVSRIRTEHFPLTLESARPSHTSQYLCASSESIAGTGATGELFFGEGSRLTVL.

V usage is TRBV6-5 and J usage is TRBJ1-1; D might be TRBD1 (5 bases). In germline, CDR1 is MNHEY, CDR2 SVGAGI. The CDR3 length is 15 residues. V was cut by 7 bases and J by 0 bases, with 15 bases left in between. CDR3 protein: CASKGTALMNTEAFF. The CDR3 DNA follows: TGTGCCAGCAAAGGGACTGCTCTAATGAACACTGAAGCTTTCTTT.

V gene TRBV7-7 combines with J gene TRBJ2-1; no definite D call. The germline V gene has CDR1 SSHAT and CDR2 FNYEAQ (reference sequence). Trimming took 2 bases from V and 1 from J, leaving 12 bases between them. CDR3 length: 16 residues. CDR3 residues: CASSLSHSPSYNEQFF. As DNA, the CDR3 is TGTGCCAGCAGCTTATCCCACTCGCCTTCCTACAATGAGCAGTTCTTC.

The V call is TRBV19, the J call TRBJ1-2, with D maybe TRBD1 (5 bases). Trimming left V 3 bases short and J 4 bases short, with 15 bases between. The CDR3 is 15 amino acids. Germline V gene sequence: CDR1 LNHDA, CDR2 SQIVND (reference sequence). The CDR3 nucleotides are TGTGCCAGTAGTATCACCGGGACGGACTTCTATGGCTACACCTTC. Its translation is CASSITGTDFYGYTF.

The rearrangement joins TRBV30 to TRBJ2-1, with D possibly TRBD2 on 6 matching bases. The V gene's germline CDR1 is GTSNPN and CDR2 SVGIG (reference sequence). CDR3 length: 15 amino acids. Trimming stripped 8 bases from V and 3 bases from J, with 20 bases between. CDR3 nucleotides: TGTGCCCGGAACCCCGGAGGGACGGTCTACAATGAGCAGTTCTTC. Translation gives CARNPGGTVYNEQFF. Looking up the rest from reference TRBV30 and TRBJ2-1 gives the full variable domain: SQTIHQWPATLVQPVGSPLSLECTVEGTSNPNLYWYRQAAGRGLQLLFYSVGIGQISSEVPQNLSASRPQDRQFILSSKKLLLSDSGFYLCARNPGGTVYNEQFFGPGTRLTVL.

The genes are TRBV29-1 and TRBJ1-2, with D perhaps matching TRBD1 (5 bases). This CDR3 has 14 amino acids. The germline CDR1 and CDR2 sequences are SQVTM and ANQGSEA. V was trimmed by 5 bases and J by 4 bases, leaving 17 bases between them. CDR3 sequence reads: CSVLSSWGIYGYTF. The DNA of the CDR3 is TGCAGCGTTCTTAGTTCGTGGGGCATCTATGGCTACACCTTC.

V is TRBV2 and J is TRBJ2-7; D may match TRBD1 or TRBD2 (5 bases each). Germline CDR1 reads SNHLY; CDR2 reads FYNNEI. This CDR3 has 13 amino acids. The germline V and J ends were trimmed by 4 bases and 2 bases, with 9 bases remaining between them. CDR3: CASSVTGPYEQYF. Written as DNA, the CDR3 is TGTGCCAGCAGTGTTACGGGACCCTACGAGCAGTACTTC.

The rearrangement uses TRBV4-3 and TRBJ2-4; D unresolved. The CDR3 covers 12 residues. V lost 0 bases to trimming and J lost 9 bases, with 6 bases between them. Germline V gene data show CDR1 as LGHNA and CDR2 as YSLEER. CDR3 in amino acids: CASSQDFGIQYF. DNA for the CDR3: TGCGCCAGCAGCCAAGACTTCGGCATTCAGTACTTC.

V usage is TRBV6-1 and J usage is TRBJ2-3, with 9 positions matching TRBD1. The CDR3 has 15 amino acids. J gave up 3 bases and V 6 bases, and 7 bases lay outside the gene matches. The germline gives CDR1 MNHNS, CDR2 SASEGT. CDR3 DNA sequence: TGTGCCAGCAGGCCTAGGGACAGGGCTACAGATACGCAGTATTTT. Encoded protein: CASRPRDRATDTQYF.

Remarks on this clone: Mismatch with germline at one junction end may stem from a read error. The chain links TRBV5-6 to TRBJ1-2; D call uncertain. The germline V gene encodes CDR1 SGHDT and CDR2 YYEEEE. The CDR3 runs to 13 residues. CDR3 sequence (DNA): TGTGCCAGCAGCGCCCACACTAATTATGGCTACACCTTC. It encodes CASSAHTNYGYTF.